This T cell receptor beta chain was sequenced in a study of regulatory T cells in long-lasting Graves disease. Study-wide results and limits: Relative to newly diagnosed Graves' patients, persistent ones had lower TCR diversity. Persistent disease was associated with favored TRBV28 usage and with favored use of TRBJ1-2 and TRBJ2-5.

This clonotype was seen a handful of times. Antigen unknown. The germline CDR1 and CDR2 sequences are MDHEN and SYDVKM. V shed 5 bases and J 2 bases; nucleotides not matched to a gene: 15. The CDR3 consists of 18 residues. Described time point: newly diagnosed GD, antithyroid drugs for less than 3 months. Scientists built the TCR library using RNA that was extracted from PBMCs. For TCR beta, libraries came from iRepertoire HTBI primers and Arm-PCR of CDR3 regions. Authors' processing steps: Identified across the samples were 50 to 70 TRBV segments and around 14 TRBJ segments. TCRdb reanalysed the multiplex PCR reads using MiXCR and keeps one entry per CDR3 protein. TCRdb assigned the V and J calls; the authors' analysis was not used. The sample has 400,000 to 500,000 distinct CDR3 sequences, roughly 15% seen once. The sample was also linked to a second study, of T cells in Graves' hyperthyroidism and ophthalmopathy.

This receptor was identified in a woman aged 30 to 39 with Graves disease. The sequencing here drew on peripheral blood mononuclear cells (PBMCs), taken at new diagnosis, from a patient treated with antithyroid drugs. V is TRBV28 and J is TRBJ2-1, with TRBD2 identical over 7 bases. CDR3 residues: CASSPMTSPEKTYNEQFF. The CDR3 DNA follows: TGTGCCAGCAGTCCTATGACTAGCCCGGAAAAGACCTACAATGAGCAGTTCTTC. The full variable domain, its missing parts supplied by reference TRBV28 and TRBJ2-1, is DVKVTQSSRYLVKRTGEKVFLECVQDMDHENMFWYRQDPGLGLRLIYFSYDVKMKEKGDIPEGYSVSREKKERFSLILESASTNQTSMYLCASSPMTSPEKTYNEQFFGPGTRLTVL.